These 16 T cell receptor beta chains were sequenced from one sample in a study of T cells in localized non-small cell lung cancer. TCRdb's copy holds only in-frame clones and misses some; the assay was immunoSEQ multiplex PCR. The profile shows about 34,000 clones, about 88% of them singletons. Sequencing was performed on peripheral blood, taken before any cancer treatment. Receptor source: a woman aged 35-70 years with stage I lung adenocarcinoma.

The chain couples TRBV19 to TRBJ2-3; the D is unclear. The CDR3 loop spans 14 amino acids. CDR1 and CDR2 (germline): LNHDA, SQIVND (reference sequence). Deletions cut 10 bases from V and 4 bases from J, with 18 bases between. CDR3 nucleotides: TGTGCCACCAAATCTATTTATAGCCCAGATACGCAGTATTTT. It is translated as CATKSIYSPDTQYF.

V is TRBV7-2 and J is TRBJ2-2; TRBD2 is a possible D gene (6 bases). Germline values: CDR1 SGHTA, CDR2 FQGNSA. The CDR3 runs 16 residues. The V end was cut by 6 bases, the J end by 1 base, with 15 bases between. The DNA of the CDR3 is TGTGCCAGCAGTCCCGGGGGACTCCTGAACACCGGGGAGCTGTTTTTT. Its protein product is CASSPGGLLNTGELFF.

A single count supports this clone. V and J are TRBV19 and TRBJ1-2; no firm D call. CDR3 size: 12 residues. Germline assignment: CDR1 LNHDA and CDR2 SQIVND (reference sequence). Trimming shortened V by 2 bases and J by 8 bases, and 9 bases separated the two germline ends. The CDR3 DNA is TGTGCCAGTAGTATAAGTCATAGGGGCTACACCTTC. Translated, it gives CASSISHRGYTF.

The gene calls are TRBV6-6 and TRBJ1-1, with a tentative D call TRBD1 (5 bases). This CDR3 is 13 amino acids long. The V end was cut by 2 bases, the J end by 6 bases, with 10 bases between. Germline V gives CDR1 MNHNY, CDR2 SVGAGI (reference sequence). The CDR3 protein is CASSYALGPEAFF. The CDR3 DNA reads TGTGCCAGCAGTTACGCATTGGGGCCTGAAGCTTTCTTT.

This sequence joins TRBV2 and TRBJ2-7; D possibly corresponds to TRBD2 (5 bases). CDR1 is SNHLY and CDR2 is FYNNEI in the germline V gene. V lost 4 bases to trimming and J lost 4 bases, with 14 bases between them. This CDR3 has 14 residues. The CDR3 DNA reads TGTGCCAGCAGTGCGCTCGAGGGTAGATACGAGCAGTACTTC. Translated: CASSALEGRYEQYF. Using reference TRBV2 and TRBJ2-7 for the parts outside the CDR3, the full variable domain is EPEVTQTPSHQVTQMGQEVILRCVPISNHLYFYWYRQILGQKVEFLVSFYNNEISEKSEIFDDQFSVERPDGSNFTLKIRSTKLEDSAMYFCASSALEGRYEQYFGPGTRLTVT.

J is TRBJ1-1 and V is TRBV4-3; maybe TRBD1 (5 bases). Germline CDR1 reads LGHNA; CDR2 reads YSLEER. The ends were cut back, 4 bases at V and 5 bases at J, with 5 bases in the middle. This CDR3 contains 11 residues. CDR3 bases: TGCGCCAGCAGCCGGGGGACTGAAGCTTTCTTT. This sequence encodes CASSRGTEAFF.

The V and J genes are TRBV4-2 and TRBJ1-1, with unresolved D. The CDR3 runs to 19 residues. The V and J ends lost 0 bases and 0 bases respectively, with 20 bases between them. Germline CDR1 is LGHNA and CDR2 is YNFKEQ. CDR3 protein: CASSQETSWSEFMNTEAFF. For the CDR3, the DNA is TGTGCCAGCAGCCAAGAAACGTCCTGGTCGGAGTTTATGAACACTGAAGCTTTCTTT.

The chain combines TRBV7-2 with TRBJ1-2; D uncertain. V shed 1 base and J shed 8 bases, with 11 bases lying between them. Germline V lookup: CDR1 SGHTA, CDR2 FQGNSA. There are 13 residues in the CDR3. The CDR3 region has the DNA TGTGCCAGCAGCTTAGGGACCTACTGGGGCTACACCTTC. Amino acids: CASSLGTYWGYTF.

This chain uses TRBV28 with TRBJ1-5; 7 bases line up with TRBD1. The CDR3 is 17 residues long. In germline, CDR1 is MDHEN, CDR2 SYDVKM. V shed 2 bases, J shed 0 bases, and the junction held 7 bases outside the gene matches. CDR3 region: CASSLTSTGFSNQPQHF. The DNA for the CDR3 is TGTGCCAGCAGTTTAACTTCGACAGGGTTTAGCAATCAGCCCCAGCATTTT. Full variable domain (remainder filled in from reference TRBV28 and TRBJ1-5): DVKVTQSSRYLVKRTGEKVFLECVQDMDHENMFWYRQDPGLGLRLIYFSYDVKMKEKGDIPEGYSVSREKKERFSLILESASTNQTSMYLCASSLTSTGFSNQPQHFGDGTRLSIL.

The chain recombines TRBV9 with TRBJ2-7; D may match TRBD1 or TRBD2 (5 bases each). CDR1 is SGDLS and CDR2 is YYNGEE in the germline V gene. The CDR3 covers 14 residues. V gave up 5 bases and J gave up 7 bases, with 19 bases separating them. CDR3: CASSGGINSLEQYF. In DNA, the CDR3 is TGTGCCAGCAGTGGGGGTATCAATAGCTTAGAGCAGTACTTC.

The rearrangement uses TRBV6-9 and TRBJ1-1, with 7 bases aligning to TRBD1. The CDR3 length is 12 residues. Germline V gene data show CDR1 as MNHGY and CDR2 as SVAAGI. V trimming: 4 bases; J trimming: 8 bases; junction bases outside the gene matches: 4. In nucleotides, the CDR3 is TGTGCCAGCAGTTCACCGGGACAGGAAGCTTTCTTT. Amino acid sequence: CASSSPGQEAFF.

V gene TRBV4-2 combines with J gene TRBJ1-1; D possibly corresponds to TRBD1 (5 bases). The CDR3 runs 18 residues. Germline V gene data show CDR1 as LGHNA and CDR2 as YNFKEQ. V lost 0 bases, J lost 0 bases, and 17 bases lay in between. The CDR3 DNA follows: TGTGCCAGCAGCCAAGATTTGCCTGGGGGAAGCATGAACACTGAAGCTTTCTTT. Residues: CASSQDLPGGSMNTEAFF.

This chain connects TRBV6-4 to TRBJ1-2; 7 nucleotides line up with TRBD1. CDR1 is MRHNA and CDR2 is SNTAGT in the germline V gene. With 10 bases clipped from V and 4 bases from J, the junction kept 9 bases outside the gene matches. This CDR3 is built from 13 residues. In DNA form, the CDR3 reads TGTGCCATCCCAAGCCGACAGGGCTATGGCTACACCTTC. This sequence encodes CAIPSRQGYGYTF.

The chain combines TRBV27 with TRBJ2-5; a possible D gene is TRBD1 (6 bases). CDR1 and CDR2 from the germline V gene are MNHEY and SMNVEV (reference sequence). This CDR3 comprises 17 residues. The V end was cut by 3 bases, the J end by 0 bases, with 17 bases between. The CDR3 here is CASSLSLGHQYQETQYF. Written as DNA, the CDR3 is TGTGCCAGCAGTTTGAGTTTGGGACACCAGTACCAAGAGACCCAGTACTTC.

The chain links TRBV7-6 to TRBJ2-7; 12 nucleotides line up with TRBD1. This CDR3 has 14 amino acids. V shed 5 bases, J shed 4 bases, and the junction held 3 bases outside the gene matches. Germline CDR1 SGHVS, CDR2 FNYEAQ. The CDR3 protein is CASSAGQGAYEQYF. In DNA, the CDR3 is TGTGCCAGCAGCGCGGGACAGGGGGCGTACGAGCAGTACTTC.

In regard to this clone: A read error may account for a junction end that differs from germline. The V call is TRBV15, the J call TRBJ1-3, with D possibly matching TRBD1 (5 bases). This CDR3 has 14 residues. In germline, CDR1 is LNHNV, CDR2 YYDKDF (reference sequence). Here the CDR3 reads CATSRRDGGNTTYF. The DNA for the CDR3 is TGTGCCACCAGCAGAAGGGACGGTGGAAACACCACATATTTT. Combining the CDR3 with reference TRBV15 and TRBJ1-3 gives the whole variable domain DAMVIQNPRYQVTQFGKPVTLSCSQTLNHNVMYWYQQKSSQAPKLLFHYYDKDFNNEADTPDNFQSRRPNTSFCFLDIRSPGLGDTAMYLCATSRRDGGNTTYFGEGSWLTVV.